This TCR beta chain is drawn from a study of blood T cell repertoires in COVID-19. Germline CDR1 and CDR2: SNHLY and FYNNEI. The CDR3 consists of 12 residues. V lost 7 bases and J lost 7, with 13 bases in between. Sequencing was performed with immunoSEQ multiplex PCR; in TCRdb, only in-frame clones are kept and a portion is missing. The table lists 55,000 to 65,000 clones, approximately 80% of them singletons. What was sequenced was peripheral blood. This receptor was obtained from a man aged 25 to 40 with COVID-19, enrolled during active disease. The rearrangement joins TRBV2 to TRBJ2-5; D ambiguous. CDR3 loop: CASTPTMRTQYF. The CDR3 DNA is TGTGCCAGCACCCCTACGATGAGGACCCAGTACTTC.